This TCR beta chain came from a study of breast tumors, draining lymph nodes, adjacent tissues. One entry per CDR3 protein results from TCRdb running MiXCR on the multiplex PCR reads. Among about 230,000 distinct CDR3 sequences listed, about 30% were seen once. This clonotype has ten or more counts. Its antigen remains unidentified. General observations from the study: The data were judged consistent with most tumor T cells coming from lymph node and expanding in tumor. Tumors had less TCR diversity than lymph nodes, more than nontumor tissue.

Breast cancer patients provided tissue from their axillary draining lymph nodes. The clonotype was recovered from a female donor with breast cancer. Some clones in this sample may be carry-over from other donors' samples. Material: axillary lymph node tissue.

CDR3: CASSIFGAGEVETQYF. DNA of the CDR3: TGTGCCAGTAGTATATTTGGAGCGGGAGAGGTAGAGACCCAGTACTTC. This rearrangement joins TRBV19 to TRBJ2-5, with TRBD2 identical over 8 bases. Unmatched junction bases numbered 9, after V lost 2 bases and J lost 4 bases. Germline V gene data show CDR1 as LNHDA and CDR2 as SQIVND (reference sequence). The CDR3 contains 16 residues.